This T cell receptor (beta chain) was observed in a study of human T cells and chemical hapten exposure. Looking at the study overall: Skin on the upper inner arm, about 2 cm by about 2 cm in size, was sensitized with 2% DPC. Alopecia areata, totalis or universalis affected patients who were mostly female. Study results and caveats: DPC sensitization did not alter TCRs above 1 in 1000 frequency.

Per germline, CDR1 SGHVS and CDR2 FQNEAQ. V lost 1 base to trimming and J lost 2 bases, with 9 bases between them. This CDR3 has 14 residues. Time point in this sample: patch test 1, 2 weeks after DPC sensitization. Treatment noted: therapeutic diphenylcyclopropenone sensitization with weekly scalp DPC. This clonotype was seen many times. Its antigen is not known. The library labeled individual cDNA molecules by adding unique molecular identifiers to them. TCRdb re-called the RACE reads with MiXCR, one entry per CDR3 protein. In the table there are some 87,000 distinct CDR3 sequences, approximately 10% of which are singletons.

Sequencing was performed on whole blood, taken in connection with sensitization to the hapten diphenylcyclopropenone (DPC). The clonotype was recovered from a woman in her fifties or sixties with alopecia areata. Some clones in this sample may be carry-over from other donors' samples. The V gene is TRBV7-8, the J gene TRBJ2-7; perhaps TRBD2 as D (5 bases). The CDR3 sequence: CASSLVALAYEQYF. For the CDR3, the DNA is TGTGCCAGCAGCTTAGTAGCGTTAGCCTACGAGCAGTACTTC.